These 13 T cell receptor beta chains were sequenced from one sample in a study of identical twins. TCRdb fed the 5' RACE reads into MiXCR, producing one record per CDR3 protein. Among hundreds of thousands of distinct CDR3 sequences, around 21% were seen once, and the ten largest hold 4.3%. Separately, the same data were catalogued under a study of T cells expressing NK-cell markers.

Sequencing used PBMCs. These receptors were collected from a woman between 18 and 29 years old in good health.

The chain combines TRBV10-1 with TRBJ2-2, with D unresolved. The length of the CDR3 is 15 residues. CDR1 and CDR2 (germline): WNHNN, SYGVQD (reference sequence). V dropped 2 bases and J dropped 2 bases, with 9 bases sitting between them. CDR3 coding DNA: TGCGCCAGCAGTGAGGGCAGAACTAACACCGGGGAGCTGTTTTTT. Translation gives CASSEGRTNTGELFF.

The table lists this clonotype with a few counts. The CDR3 loop is CASRGTGGYQPQHF. The CDR3, as DNA: TGTGCCAGCAGGGGGACAGGGGGGTATCAGCCCCAGCATTTT. The chain employs TRBV12-3 or TRBV12-4 and TRBJ1-5, with 11 bases matching TRBD1. Trimming cost V 6 bases and J 5 bases; bases outside gene matches: 3. The CDR3 sequence is 14 residues long.

The rearrangement links TRBV5-1 to TRBJ2-7, with D perhaps TRBD2 (5 bases). V was clipped by 5 bases and J by 2 bases, with 17 bases between them. CDR1 and CDR2 (germline): SGHRS, YFSETQ. This CDR3 region has 15 residues. The CDR3, as DNA: TGCGCCAGCAGGTCGGGAAGCGTATTAACCTACGAGCAGTACTTC. It translates to CASRSGSVLTYEQYF.

This clonotype was seen more than once but under ten times. The chain has TRBV5-1 and TRBJ2-2; TRBD2 matches 7 bases. Germline assignment: CDR1 SGHRS and CDR2 YFSETQ. This CDR3 region has 13 residues. J was trimmed by 6 bases and V by 4 bases; bases with no gene match: 3. Here the CDR3 reads CASSPREAGELFF. The CDR3 DNA follows: TGCGCCAGCAGCCCCCGGGAGGCCGGGGAGCTGTTTTTT.

This clonotype occurred a few times. The CDR3 nucleotides are TGCAGTGCTCGACACTTACCCACAGATACGCAGTATTTT. This gives the protein CSARHLPTDTQYF. The J gene is TRBJ2-3, the V gene TRBV20-1; no definite D call. This CDR3 comprises 13 residues. V was cut by 5 bases and J by 2 bases, with 11 bases left in between. Germline values: CDR1 DFQATT, CDR2 SNEGSKA (reference sequence).

This clonotype occurred a few times. The chain uses TRBV12-3 or TRBV12-4 and TRBJ1-5, with D possibly matching TRBD1 (6 bases). The V gene lost 8 bases and the J gene lost 4 bases, with 9 bases spanning the gap. The CDR3 contains 12 residues. The CDR3 region is CASWGQNQPQHF. CDR3 DNA sequence: TGTGCCAGCTGGGGACAAAATCAGCCCCAGCATTTT.

This clonotype was seen many times. CDR3 sequence: CASSLSGRGLGGELFF. The CDR3 coding sequence is TGCGCCAGCAGCTTATCGGGCAGGGGGCTCGGCGGGGAGCTGTTTTTT. J is TRBJ2-2 and V is TRBV5-1; 8 bases fit TRBD1. The CDR3 consists of 16 residues. Germline V gene data show CDR1 as SGHRS and CDR2 as YFSETQ. The J segment lost 7 bases and the V segment lost 2 bases, leaving 10 bases of the junction unmatched.

This clonotype has only a few counts. J is TRBJ2-5 and V is TRBV5-1; no firm D call. CDR1 is SGHRS, CDR2 YFSETQ, per germline. V was pared by 4 bases and J by 2 bases, with 9 bases between. This CDR3 comprises 13 residues. The CDR3 sequence is CASSRYRQETQYF. CDR3 nucleotides: TGCGCCAGCAGCCGATATCGTCAAGAGACCCAGTACTTC.

This clonotype was detected ten times or more. The CDR3 coding sequence is TGTGCCAGCAGCCAAGCACAACAGTCTAACTATGGCTACACCTTC. It specifies CASSQAQQSNYGYTF. The chain employs TRBV3-1 and TRBJ1-2; no firm D call. This CDR3 contains 15 residues. The germline V gene encodes CDR1 LGHDT and CDR2 YNNKEL (reference sequence). Trimming removed 1 base from V and 0 bases from J, with 9 bases in between.

This clonotype has more than one count but fewer than ten. The chain uses TRBV20-1 and TRBJ2-3, with TRBD1 matching over 7 bases. The CDR3 covers 16 residues. Germline assignment: CDR1 DFQATT and CDR2 SNEGSKA (reference sequence). V was pared by 5 bases and J by 3 bases, with 14 bases of the junction left unmatched. Here the CDR3 DNA reads TGCAGTGCTGAGACGGAGTTGGCAGGGGGTACAGATACGCAGTATTTT. It codes for CSAETELAGGTDTQYF.

This clonotype was seen only a few times. The V call is TRBV20-1, the J call TRBJ1-6, with 7 bases that match TRBD1. Unmatched junction bases numbered 12, after V lost 1 base and J lost 9 bases. The CDR3 is 16 residues long. CDR1 is DFQATT, CDR2 SNEGSKA, per germline (reference sequence). The CDR3 region has the DNA TGCAGTGCTAGAGTCGGGGCAGGGGGTATAGGTTCACCCCTCCACTTT. Protein sequence: CSARVGAGGIGSPLHF.

The V call is TRBV5-1, the J call TRBJ2-7, with 7 bases matching TRBD1. The CDR3 extends over 15 amino acids. V dropped 4 bases and J dropped 0; count of bases not matched to a gene: 7. Germline loops: CDR1 SGHRS, CDR2 YFSETQ. The CDR3 here is CASSPPTGHSYEQYF. The CDR3 DNA is TGCGCCAGCAGCCCACCGACAGGGCACTCCTACGAGCAGTACTTC.

The V call is TRBV7-2, the J call TRBJ2-1; 8 nucleotides agree with TRBD2. The germline gives CDR1 SGHTA, CDR2 FQGNSA. V lost 5 bases and J lost 14; bases outside the gene matches: 14. This CDR3 region has 14 residues. The CDR3, as DNA: TGTGCCAGCAGCCAGGAGGATAGCGGGATTCGAAAGTTCTTC. Translation: CASSQEDSGIRKFF.